A selection of T cell receptor beta chains follows, all from one sample in a study of beta chain features in type 1 diabetes. Sequenced by immunoSEQ multiplex PCR; TCRdb stores in-frame clones only, minus some. The sample shows 500,000 to 800,000 clones, roughly an eighth of them seen only once. Sequenced sample: naive CD4+ T cells from blood. The source of these receptors is a man aged 30 to 45 with type 1 diabetes. The CDR3 runs from the conserved cysteine through the conserved F or W. The order of the fields is CDR3 DNA, CDR3 protein, D gene, J gene, V gene, clone size. D genes are given only for firm matches. Some rows have no size entry. The others give once, few or many, or a class for an expanded clone.

DNA: TGTGCCATCAGGGTGACTGGATACAATGAGCAGTTCTTC
CDR3: CAIRVTGYNEQFF
D: .
J: TRBJ2-1
V: TRBV10-3
size: few

DNA: TGTGCCAGCAGCCTACACGAACAGGGGAATAATTCACCCCTCCACTTT
CDR3: CASSLHEQGNNSPLHF
D: TRBD1
J: TRBJ1-6
V: TRBV7-2
size: few

DNA: TGTGCCAGTAGTCTCTACGACGGGGGCCTTGGCACCGGGGAGCTGTTTTTT
CDR3: CASSLYDGGLGTGELFF
D: .
J: TRBJ2-2
V: TRBV19
size: .

DNA: TGTGCCAGCAGCTTGGCCTTCTACAGGGTGAGCTCCTACAATGAGCAGTTCTTC
CDR3: CASSLAFYRVSSYNEQFF
D: .
J: TRBJ2-1
V: TRBV5-6
size: few

DNA: TGTGCCACCAGCCCGACAGGGAAGGGCTATGGCTACACCTTC
CDR3: CATSPTGKGYGYTF
D: TRBD1
J: TRBJ1-2
V: TRBV15
size: .

DNA: TGTGCCAGCAGCTCGGCAGGGTGGCAAGAGACCCAGTACTTC
CDR3: CASSSAGWQETQYF
D: .
J: TRBJ2-5
V: TRBV7-2
size: few

DNA: TGTGCCAGCCAAACCTGGGGAGAGCAGTTCTTC
CDR3: CASQTWGEQFF
D: .
J: TRBJ2-1
V: TRBV6-5
size: .

DNA: TGTGCCAGCAGAGGGGGTCCTTTGGTGGGCGAGCAGTACTTC
CDR3: CASRGGPLVGEQYF
D: .
J: TRBJ2-7
V: TRBV25-1
size: .

DNA: TGTGCCAGCAGCTTAGGACTAGCGGGGACCACAGATACGCAGTATTTT
CDR3: CASSLGLAGTTDTQYF
D: TRBD2
J: TRBJ2-3
V: TRBV7-9
size: .

DNA: TGCGCCAGCAGCCCCGTTGGGACAGGGATCTCTTCATCCCTTAATTCACCCCTCCACTTT
CDR3: CASSPVGTGISSSLNSPLHF
D: TRBD1
J: TRBJ1-6
V: TRBV4-1
size: few

DNA: TGTGCCAGCGGACCGGGGGGTTACGAGCAGTACTTC
CDR3: CASGPGGYEQYF
D: TRBD2
J: TRBJ2-7
V: TRBV6-6
size: once

DNA: TGTGCCAGCAGTGATGGGCAGAGTAATGAAAAACTGTTTTTT
CDR3: CASSDGQSNEKLFF
D: .
J: TRBJ1-4
V: TRBV25-1
size: few

DNA: TGTGCCAGCAGCTCAAAGCTAGGGGGGCTGCCCAGGGAGACCCAGTACTTC
CDR3: CASSSKLGGLPRETQYF
D: .
J: TRBJ2-5
V: TRBV5-6
size: few

DNA: TGTGCCAGCACACGGCGGGCTAGCGGGGGGAATGAGCAGTTCTTC
CDR3: CASTRRASGGNEQFF
D: TRBD2
J: TRBJ2-1
V: TRBV7-2
size: few

DNA: TGTGCCAGCAGTTACTCAGGGACGAACTACAATGAGCAGTTCTTC
CDR3: CASSYSGTNYNEQFF
D: .
J: TRBJ2-1
V: TRBV6-5
size: .

DNA: TGTGCCAGCAGCCACGGGACCCGGGAGGTTGGTACGCAGTATTTT
CDR3: CASSHGTREVGTQYF
D: TRBD2
J: TRBJ2-3
V: TRBV11-2
size: .

DNA: TGTGCCAGCAGTACCCCGGGACAGGGAGTTCGGGTCTCCTACGAGCAGTACTTC
CDR3: CASSTPGQGVRVSYEQYF
D: TRBD1
J: TRBJ2-7
V: TRBV28
size: .

DNA: TGTGCCAGCAGCTTGGACACGAGCTCCTACAATGAGCAGTTCTTC
CDR3: CASSLDTSSYNEQFF
D: .
J: TRBJ2-1
V: TRBV5-4
size: .

DNA: TGTGCCAGCAGTGTTCGGACAGGGCGGACGAACACCGGGGAGCTGTTTTTT
CDR3: CASSVRTGRTNTGELFF
D: TRBD1
J: TRBJ2-2
V: TRBV6-1
size: .

DNA: TGTGCCAGCAGCTCGGGACTAGACGGGGAGACCCAGTACTTC
CDR3: CASSSGLDGETQYF
D: TRBD2
J: TRBJ2-5
V: TRBV7-2
size: .

DNA: TGTGCCAGCAGAGACAGATCCTATGGCTACACCTTC
CDR3: CASRDRSYGYTF
D: .
J: TRBJ1-2
V: TRBV28
size: few

DNA: TGTGCCAGCAGTAGAGGACAGCTCGCCTACGAGCAGTACTTC
CDR3: CASSRGQLAYEQYF
D: .
J: TRBJ2-7
V: TRBV6-5
size: .

DNA: TGCGCCAGCAGCTGGACCGGGACAGGGTCCGGGGAGCTGTTTTTT
CDR3: CASSWTGTGSGELFF
D: TRBD1
J: TRBJ2-2
V: TRBV5-1
size: .

DNA: TGCAGCGCCCAAGGACAGGGCGGGGATACGCAGTATTTT
CDR3: CSAQGQGGDTQYF
D: TRBD1
J: TRBJ2-3
V: TRBV29-1
size: few

DNA: TGTGCCAGCAGCTTAGTGTCATCGGGGAGGGACGAGCAGTACTTC
CDR3: CASSLVSSGRDEQYF
D: TRBD2
J: TRBJ2-7
V: TRBV11-2
size: few

DNA: TGTGCCAGCAGCTTAGAAGGGACGGTTAATGAAAAACTGTTTTTT
CDR3: CASSLEGTVNEKLFF
D: .
J: TRBJ1-4
V: TRBV7-9
size: few

DNA: TGTGCCAGCAGCCGAGAGGAAACCGGGGAGCTGTTTTTT
CDR3: CASSREETGELFF
D: .
J: TRBJ2-2
V: TRBV4-2
size: .

DNA: TGCAGTGCGCACGGCACAGATACGCAGTATTTT
CDR3: CSAHGTDTQYF
D: .
J: TRBJ2-3
V: TRBV20-1
size: few

DNA: TGTGCCAGCAGCTGGACTAGCGGGGGGGCCGGTTCCAATGAGCAGTTCTTC
CDR3: CASSWTSGGAGSNEQFF
D: TRBD2
J: TRBJ2-1
V: TRBV7-2
size: .

DNA: TGTGCCAGTAGTATAGGAGGTAGATTCAACTATGGCTACACCTTC
CDR3: CASSIGGRFNYGYTF
D: .
J: TRBJ1-2
V: TRBV19
size: .

DNA: TGCGCCAGCAGCGCCCAGGGAGTTAGCGGTGAGCAGTTCTTC
CDR3: CASSAQGVSGEQFF
D: .
J: TRBJ2-1
V: TRBV5-1
size: .

DNA: TGTGCCAGCAGCGTACGGGTGTTTGACACTGAAGCTTTCTTT
CDR3: CASSVRVFDTEAFF
D: .
J: TRBJ1-1
V: TRBV9
size: .

DNA: TGTGCCAGCAGCGTTGACCCAGGGGTTAGTGAAAAACTGTTTTTT
CDR3: CASSVDPGVSEKLFF
D: .
J: TRBJ1-4
V: TRBV9
size: few

DNA: TGCGCCAGCAGCGGCGGGACAGGGAGAGAGACCCAGTACTTC
CDR3: CASSGGTGRETQYF
D: TRBD1
J: TRBJ2-5
V: TRBV5-1
size: .

DNA: TGCGCCGGCTCAAACTCTGGAAACACCATATATTTT
CDR3: CAGSNSGNTIYF
D: .
J: TRBJ1-3
V: TRBV30
size: .

DNA: TGCGCCAGCAGCCAAGAGATCGGGGCCGGGAATGAGCAGTTCTTC
CDR3: CASSQEIGAGNEQFF
D: .
J: TRBJ2-1
V: TRBV4-3
size: few

DNA: TGTGCCATCGGGACAGGGGGGCTGGGGGATACGCAGTATTTT
CDR3: CAIGTGGLGDTQYF
D: TRBD1
J: TRBJ2-3
V: TRBV28
size: .

DNA: TGTGCCAGCGGACTGGAGGCTAAACACTCTGGAAACACCATATATTTT
CDR3: CASGLEAKHSGNTIYF
D: .
J: TRBJ1-3
V: TRBV7-6
size: .

DNA: TGTGCCAGCAGCCCGAAGGGACAGGGGGCAAACTATGGCTACACCTTC
CDR3: CASSPKGQGANYGYTF
D: TRBD1
J: TRBJ1-2
V: TRBV9
size: .

DNA: TGTGCCAGCAGTTGGGGGGAGCGCTCCTATAATTCACCCCTCCACTTT
CDR3: CASSWGERSYNSPLHF
D: .
J: TRBJ1-6
V: TRBV2
size: few

DNA: TGTGCCAGCAGCTTCTACAGGGGCCCAGGGGTGGGCACTGAAGCTTTCTTT
CDR3: CASSFYRGPGVGTEAFF
D: TRBD1
J: TRBJ1-1
V: TRBV7-9
size: .

DNA: TGTGCCAGCAGCGTAGGCCCCCAGGGTGGCTACACCTTC
CDR3: CASSVGPQGGYTF
D: .
J: TRBJ1-2
V: TRBV9
size: .

DNA: TGCGCCAGCAGCTTTTTAGCGGGTACCACAGATACGCAGTATTTT
CDR3: CASSFLAGTTDTQYF
D: TRBD2
J: TRBJ2-3
V: TRBV5-1
size: few

DNA: TGTGCCAGCAGTGATGGAAACACCATATATTTT
CDR3: CASSDGNTIYF
D: .
J: TRBJ1-3
V: TRBV28
size: .

DNA: TGTGCCAGCAACCCGACTAGCTTTAACAATGAGCAGTTCTTC
CDR3: CASNPTSFNNEQFF
D: TRBD2
J: TRBJ2-1
V: TRBV27
size: few

DNA: TGTGCCAGCAGTTCACCGGACAGGGCGAACACCGGGGAGCTGTTTTTT
CDR3: CASSSPDRANTGELFF
D: TRBD1
J: TRBJ2-2
V: TRBV6-6
size: .

DNA: TGCAGCGTTGGACACGACTCTGGGGCCAACGTCCTGACTTTC
CDR3: CSVGHDSGANVLTF
D: .
J: TRBJ2-6
V: TRBV29-1
size: .

DNA: TGTGCCAGCAGCAGGGAGGGATATAATCAGCCCCAGCATTTT
CDR3: CASSREGYNQPQHF
D: .
J: TRBJ1-5
V: TRBV9
size: few

DNA: TGCAGCGCCACCGGACTAGCGGGGGGACACAATGAGCAGTTCTTC
CDR3: CSATGLAGGHNEQFF
D: TRBD2
J: TRBJ2-1
V: TRBV29-1
size: few

DNA: TGTGCCAGCAGCTCTCGGACGGTGACAGCCTACACCTTC
CDR3: CASSSRTVTAYTF
D: .
J: TRBJ1-2
V: TRBV9
size: .

DNA: TGTGCCAGCAGCTTAGGGGGACAGCCCCAAGAGACCCAGTACTTC
CDR3: CASSLGGQPQETQYF
D: TRBD1
J: TRBJ2-5
V: TRBV7-6
size: few

DNA: TGTGCCAGCAGCTTGGAAGGTATCGGGTTCGAGACCCAGTACTTC
CDR3: CASSLEGIGFETQYF
D: .
J: TRBJ2-5
V: TRBV5-4
size: .

DNA: TGTGCCTGGAGTATAGGACAGGGTTCCTACGAGCAGTACTTC
CDR3: CAWSIGQGSYEQYF
D: TRBD1
J: TRBJ2-7
V: TRBV30
size: few

DNA: TGTGCCAGCAGCGTAGGGGTCGGGACAGGGGGTCCTAGGAGCACAGATACGCAGTATTTT
CDR3: CASSVGVGTGGPRSTDTQYF
D: TRBD1
J: TRBJ2-3
V: TRBV9
size: .

DNA: TGTGCCAGCAGCGTGGACTACTCTGGAAACACCATATATTTT
CDR3: CASSVDYSGNTIYF
D: .
J: TRBJ1-3
V: TRBV9
size: .

DNA: TGTGCCAGCAGCTTAGATTCGAGGGGTGAGCAGTACTTC
CDR3: CASSLDSRGEQYF
D: .
J: TRBJ2-7
V: TRBV7-2
size: few

DNA: TGCGCCAGCAGCTTGGTCGGCCAGGGGTTACAAGAGACCCAGTACTTC
CDR3: CASSLVGQGLQETQYF
D: .
J: TRBJ2-5
V: TRBV5-1
size: few

DNA: TGTGCCAGCAGCTTACATGTGGAAGCTTTCTTT
CDR3: CASSLHVEAFF
D: .
J: TRBJ1-1
V: TRBV11-2
size: few